These 26 T cell receptor beta chains originate from one sample sequenced in a study of CD8 T cells in Susac syndrome. Reverse transcription of about 0.45 to 1 ug RNA used random hexamers. MiXCR, run by TCRdb on the immunoSEQ multiplex PCR reads, gives a single entry per CDR3 protein. The table shows approximately 120,000 distinct CDR3 sequences, with over 85% occurring only once. The sequenced sample was CD8+ T cells from PBMCs. The receptor set was obtained from a human donor with Susac syndrome.

CDR3: CASEVGGGAKNIQYF. The DNA for the CDR3 is TGTGCCAGTGAAGTGGGCGGGGGAGCCAAAAACATTCAGTACTTC. The rearrangement links TRBV28 to TRBJ2-4; 7 bases agree with TRBD2. Germline lookup yields CDR1 MDHEN and CDR2 SYDVKM. Germline trimming cut 9 bases from V and 0 bases from J; bases unmatched to any gene: 8. CDR3 length equals 15 residues.

The chain combines TRBV12-3 or TRBV12-4 with TRBJ2-3, with D unresolved. V lost 7 bases and J 2 bases, leaving 13 bases between the germline ends. The CDR3 runs 14 residues. CDR3 in DNA: TGTGCCAGCACCCTGGGGTCCTACACAGATACGCAGTATTTT. This codes for CASTLGSYTDTQYF.

The J gene is TRBJ2-5, the V gene TRBV5-6; weak D call: TRBD1 (5 bases). The V end lost 4 bases, the J end lost 7 bases, and 14 bases lay between the germline ends. CDR1 and CDR2 (germline): SGHDT, YYEEEE. There are 13 residues in the CDR3. CDR3 region: CASSTPDNRTQYF. DNA of the CDR3: TGTGCCAGCAGCACCCCGGACAACAGGACCCAGTACTTC.

The chain joins TRBV9 to TRBJ1-2; the D gene is possibly TRBD1 (6 bases). CDR1 and CDR2 from the germline V gene are SGDLS and YYNGEE. This CDR3 spans 17 amino acids. V gave up 4 bases and J gave up 0 bases, with 19 bases separating them. CDR3 bases: TGTGCCAGCAGCTCCCCTGGCGGACAGACCACTAACTATGGCTACACCTTC. It yields the protein CASSSPGGQTTNYGYTF.

The chain couples TRBV20-1 to TRBJ2-1, with TRBD2 matching over 10 bases. The length of the CDR3 is 14 residues. The ends lost 5 bases at V and 4 bases at J; junction bases unmatched: 5. The germline V gene encodes CDR1 DFQATT and CDR2 SNEGSKA (reference sequence). CDR3 sequence (DNA): TGCAGTGCTCCCGGGACTAGCGCATACAATGAGCAGTTCTTC. Encoded protein: CSAPGTSAYNEQFF.

The CDR3 is CASSLAKGKGPPYEQYF. DNA for the CDR3: TGTGCCAGCAGCTTAGCGAAGGGAAAGGGGCCCCCTTACGAGCAGTACTTC. The V gene is TRBV7-8, the J gene TRBJ2-7; maybe TRBD1 (5 bases). This CDR3 is built from 17 residues. The V end was cut by 0 bases, the J end by 4 bases, with 19 bases between. Germline V lookup: CDR1 SGHVS, CDR2 FQNEAQ.

V gene TRBV12-3 or TRBV12-4 combines with J gene TRBJ2-4, with D possibly matching TRBD1 (6 bases). The CDR3 consists of 15 residues. Trimming stripped 3 bases from V and 0 bases from J, with 9 bases between. CDR3 nucleotide sequence: TGTGCCAGCAGTTTGCAGGGGTTAGCCAAAAACATTCAGTACTTC. Encoded protein: CASSLQGLAKNIQYF.

The chain couples TRBV27 to TRBJ1-1; D is ambiguous. The germline CDR1 and CDR2 sequences are MNHEY and SMNVEV (reference sequence). V was clipped by 7 bases and J by 6 bases, with 15 bases between them. The CDR3 contains 13 residues. The CDR3 nucleotides read TGTGCCAGCAAAGGACTCGATCAACCTGAAGCTTTCTTT. It is translated as CASKGLDQPEAFF.

This chain joins TRBV29-1 and TRBJ2-1; 10 bases fit TRBD2. Germline loops: CDR1 SQVTM, CDR2 ANQGSEA. With V trimmed by 5 bases and J by 0 bases, 7 bases remained unmatched. The length of the CDR3 is 16 residues. CDR3 region: CSVSGSGRSSYNEQFF. Here the CDR3 DNA reads TGCAGCGTTTCTGGTAGCGGGAGGTCCTCCTACAATGAGCAGTTCTTC.

This clonotype has just one count. CDR3 protein: CATSRDMGQVDYEQYF. CDR3 sequence (DNA): TGTGCCACCAGCAGAGATATGGGACAAGTGGACTACGAGCAGTACTTC. This chain uses TRBV15 with TRBJ2-7; D might be TRBD1 (6 bases). The germline V and J ends were trimmed by 0 bases and 3 bases, with 15 bases remaining between them. The V gene's germline CDR1 is LNHNV and CDR2 YYDKDF (reference sequence). The CDR3 has 16 amino acids.

The chain joins TRBV27 to TRBJ2-1; D remains unclear. CDR1 MNHEY and CDR2 SMNVEV come from the germline V gene (reference sequence). V lost 3 bases, J lost 6 bases, and 6 bases lay in between. This CDR3 region has 12 residues. The CDR3 protein is CASSFPGNEQFF. Written as DNA, the CDR3 is TGTGCCAGCAGTTTCCCTGGCAATGAGCAGTTCTTC.

The chain uses TRBV5-4 and TRBJ1-1; the D gene is possibly TRBD1 (6 bases). The CDR3 length is 13 residues. The germline V gene has CDR1 SGHNT and CDR2 YYREEE (reference sequence). Trimming left V 6 bases short and J 3 bases short, with 12 bases between. The CDR3 sequence: CASMVGGYTEAFF. CDR3 bases: TGTGCCAGCATGGTAGGGGGGTACACTGAAGCTTTCTTT.

The chain links TRBV12-3 or TRBV12-4 to TRBJ2-7; TRBD2 matches at 14 bases. This CDR3 is 16 amino acids long. V lost 5 bases to trimming and J lost 6 bases; unmatched junction nucleotides: 9. The CDR3 reads CASSPRRLAGGGEQYF. The CDR3 coding sequence is TGTGCCAGCAGTCCCAGACGACTAGCGGGAGGGGGCGAGCAGTACTTC.

The J gene is TRBJ1-3, the V gene TRBV4-3; no reliable D call. Germline assignment: CDR1 LGHNA and CDR2 YSLEER. This CDR3 spans 14 amino acids. The V end was cut by 0 bases, the J end by 2 bases, with 5 bases between. The CDR3 region has the DNA TGCGCCAGCAGCCAAGATCGTACTGGAAACACCATATATTTT. It yields the protein CASSQDRTGNTIYF.

The chain has TRBV7-2 and TRBJ2-2; 7 bases are shared with TRBD2. The CDR3 runs to 15 residues. From germline, CDR1 is SGHTA and CDR2 FQGNSA. J gave up 2 bases and V 4 bases, and 4 bases lay outside the gene matches. The CDR3 loop reads CASSSGTINTGELFF. The CDR3 region has the DNA TGTGCCAGCAGCTCCGGGACTATCAACACCGGGGAGCTGTTTTTT. The variable domain in full, with the rest retrieved from reference TRBV7-2 and TRBJ2-2, is GAGVSQSPSNKVTEKGKDVELRCDPISGHTALYWYRQSLGQGLEFLIYFQGNSAPDKSGLPSDRFSAERTGGSVSTLTIQRTQQEDSAVYLCASSSGTINTGELFFGEGSRLTVL.

The V call is TRBV6-5, the J call TRBJ1-5, with D possibly matching TRBD1 (5 bases). Trimming left V 0 bases short and J 1 base short, with 16 bases between. The CDR3 has 18 amino acids. Germline V lookup: CDR1 MNHEY, CDR2 SVGAGI. The CDR3, as DNA: TGTGCCAGCAGTTACTCGATAGGGACCGGTGAGAGCAATCAGCCCCAGCATTTT. This gives the protein CASSYSIGTGESNQPQHF.

The J gene is TRBJ2-3, the V gene TRBV6-4; TRBD2 agrees at 9 bases. The CDR3 has 16 amino acids. Germline V gene data show CDR1 as MRHNA and CDR2 as SNTAGT. Losses at the gene ends were 3 bases for V and 0 bases for J; bases not matched to a gene: 4. CDR3 protein: CASSEGSGGSTDTQYF. DNA for the CDR3: TGTGCCAGCAGTGAGGGCAGCGGGGGGAGCACAGATACGCAGTATTTT.

J is TRBJ2-3 and V is TRBV3-1; possible D gene TRBD2, 6 bases. Trimming shortened V by 1 base and J by 8 bases, and 16 bases separated the two germline ends. The CDR3 is made up of 15 amino acids. From germline, CDR1 is LGHDT and CDR2 YNNKEL (reference sequence). Written as DNA, the CDR3 is TGTGCCAGCAGCCAAGGGGGACTCGAGAGTGCTACGCAGTATTTT. As protein: CASSQGGLESATQYF.

This clonotype has only one observation. The chain recombines TRBV9 with TRBJ2-4; tentatively, D is TRBD1 or TRBD2 (5 bases each). CDR1 and CDR2 from the germline V gene are SGDLS and YYNGEE. CDR3 length equals 16 residues. V was shortened by 4 bases and J by 1 base, with 15 bases between the two germline ends. This CDR3 reads CASSRRGALAKNIQYF. In DNA form, the CDR3 reads TGTGCCAGCAGCCGACGAGGGGCGCTGGCCAAAAACATTCAGTACTTC.

V usage is TRBV29-1 and J usage is TRBJ2-2; D unresolved. This CDR3 is 16 amino acids long. V lost 7 bases and J 5 bases, leaving 23 bases between the germline ends. The germline V gene encodes CDR1 SQVTM and CDR2 ANQGSEA. CDR3 DNA sequence: TGCAGCGCAAGAGTAGAAGGACGGATAGAAACCGGGGAGCTGTTTTTT. This encodes CSARVEGRIETGELFF.

V usage is TRBV11-2 and J usage is TRBJ2-1, with D possibly being TRBD2 (6 bases). V gave up 3 bases and J gave up 5 bases, with 11 bases separating them. Germline CDR1 reads SGHAT; CDR2 reads FQNNGV. The CDR3 runs to 14 residues. For the CDR3, the DNA is TGTGCCAGCAGCTTCCCTAGCGATAACAATGAGCAGTTCTTC. It yields the protein CASSFPSDNNEQFF.

V usage is TRBV11-2 and J usage is TRBJ1-6; D is unclear. The germline V gene has CDR1 SGHAT and CDR2 FQNNGV. Deletions cut 0 bases from V and 8 bases from J, with 11 bases between. CDR3 length: 15 amino acids. The CDR3 here is CASSLERQLYSPLHF. The DNA for the CDR3 is TGTGCCAGCAGCTTAGAGAGGCAGCTATATTCACCCCTCCACTTT. Full variable domain (remainder filled in from reference TRBV11-2 and TRBJ1-6): EAGVAQSPRYKIIEKRQSVAFWCNPISGHATLYWYQQILGQGPKLLIQFQNNGVVDDSQLPKDRFSAERLKGVDSTLKIQPAKLEDSAVYLCASSLERQLYSPLHFGNGTRLTVT.

The chain links TRBV12-3 or TRBV12-4 to TRBJ2-5; D could derive from TRBD1 or TRBD2 (5 bases each). V was clipped by 5 bases and J by 0 bases, with 19 bases between them. This CDR3 spans 17 amino acids. CDR3 in DNA: TGTGCCAGCAGTCCCCCTGGGGGTCAGGGACACCAAGAGACCCAGTACTTC. As protein: CASSPPGGQGHQETQYF.

V and J are TRBV30 and TRBJ2-6; TRBD2 might be the D (6 bases). The ends were cut back, 1 base at V and 0 bases at J, with 10 bases in the middle. Germline V gene lookup returns CDR1 GTSNPN and CDR2 SVGIG (reference sequence). The CDR3 has 16 amino acids. The CDR3 region is CAWSEGGVSGANVLTF. Written as DNA, the CDR3 is TGTGCCTGGAGTGAAGGCGGGGTCTCTGGGGCCAACGTCCTGACTTTC.

The V call is TRBV20-1, the J call TRBJ2-2, with a possible D match to TRBD2 (5 bases). Germline V gives CDR1 DFQATT, CDR2 SNEGSKA (reference sequence). Trimming cost V 6 bases and J 0 bases, with 17 bases left between them. This CDR3 has 16 amino acids. The CDR3 reads CSAQTLASTNTGELFF. CDR3 in DNA: TGCAGTGCCCAGACCTTAGCGTCTACGAACACCGGGGAGCTGTTTTTT.

The chain uses TRBV20-1 and TRBJ2-7; 9 bases are a match to TRBD1. The CDR3 has 16 amino acids. The V gene's germline CDR1 is DFQATT and CDR2 SNEGSKA (reference sequence). V lost 5 bases to trimming and J lost 2 bases; unmatched junction nucleotides: 13. The CDR3: CSACTLAGTGPYEQYF. The CDR3, as DNA: TGCAGTGCTTGTACCTTAGCCGGGACAGGGCCCTACGAGCAGTACTTC.